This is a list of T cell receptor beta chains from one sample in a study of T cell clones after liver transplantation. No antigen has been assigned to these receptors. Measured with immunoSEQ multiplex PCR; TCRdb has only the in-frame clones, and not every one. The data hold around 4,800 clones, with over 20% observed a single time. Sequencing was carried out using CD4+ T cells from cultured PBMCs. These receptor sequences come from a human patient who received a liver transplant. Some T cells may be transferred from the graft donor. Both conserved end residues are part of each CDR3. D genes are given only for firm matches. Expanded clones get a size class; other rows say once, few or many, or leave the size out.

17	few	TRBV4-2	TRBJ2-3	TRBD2	TGTGCCAGCAGCCAAGGCCTCCTAGCGGGGGCCACAGATACGCAGTATTTT	CASSQGLLAGATDTQYF
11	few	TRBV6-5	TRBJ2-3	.	TGTGCCAGCACCCACCACAATACGCAGTATTTT	CASTHHNTQYF
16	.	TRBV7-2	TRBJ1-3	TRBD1	TGTGCCAGCAGCTCGGGACAGCGAGTGCTCGGAAACACCATATATTTT	CASSSGQRVLGNTIYF
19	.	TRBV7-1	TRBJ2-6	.	TGTGCCAGCAGCCAGGGCTCTCACGAGGGACAAAGTCGGGCCAACGTCCTGACTTTC	CASSQGSHEGQSRANVLTF
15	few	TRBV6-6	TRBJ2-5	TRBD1	TGTGCCAGCAGTTCCGTAGACAGGGGGCAAGAGACCCAGTACTTC	CASSSVDRGQETQYF
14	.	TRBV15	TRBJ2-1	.	TGTGCCACCAGCCCCCGGGACATTCACAATGAGCAGTTCTTC	CATSPRDIHNEQFF
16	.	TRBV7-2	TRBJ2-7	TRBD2	TGTGCCAGCAGCCAAGAGGCGGCTAGCGGGAGGCCCGAGCAGTACTTC	CASSQEAASGRPEQYF
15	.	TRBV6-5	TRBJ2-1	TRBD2	TGTGCCAGCAGGCCGGGACTAGCGGGATCCAATGAGCAGTTCTTC	CASRPGLAGSNEQFF
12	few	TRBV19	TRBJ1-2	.	TGTGCCAGTAGTCCCCGGATGAGTGGCTACACCTTC	CASSPRMSGYTF
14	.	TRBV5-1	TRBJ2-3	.	TGCGCCAGCAAAGATGACGGGAACACAGATACGCAGTATTTT	CASKDDGNTDTQYF
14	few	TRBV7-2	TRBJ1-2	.	TGTGCCAGCAGCTTAGACAGGTCTAACTATGGCTACACCTTC	CASSLDRSNYGYTF
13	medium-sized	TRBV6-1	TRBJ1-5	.	TGTGCCAGCAGACTCAGGGGCAGTCAGCCCCAGCATTTT	CASRLRGSQPQHF
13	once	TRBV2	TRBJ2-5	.	TGTGCCAGCAGAAAGTCGGGTGGAGAGACCCAGTACTTC	CASRKSGGETQYF
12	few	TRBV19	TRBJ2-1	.	TGTGCCAGTAATAGGGGGTTGGATGAGCAGTTCTTC	CASNRGLDEQFF